This T cell receptor (beta chain) originates from a study of T-cell reconstitution after alpha-beta-depleted transplantation in children. V trimming: 0 bases; J trimming: 4 bases; junction bases outside the gene matches: 6. The CDR3 is 16 residues long. The germline gives CDR1 SGDLS, CDR2 YYNGEE. Molecular barcoding with unique molecular identifiers was used for the TCRbeta library. TCRdb independently ran MiXCR on the PCR reads; one entry per CDR3 protein. The table shows hundreds of thousands of distinct CDR3 sequences, with roughly 10% occurring only once. The genes are TRBV9 and TRBJ2-3; 9 nucleotides agree with TRBD2. This sample comprised PBMCs from the stem cell graft donor, obtained from the stem cell graft. The TCR comes from a human donor who donated a stem cell graft to a child with acute lymphoblastic leukemia. Here the CDR3 reads CASSVAGSGGADTQYF. The CDR3, as DNA: TGTGCCAGCAGCGTAGCGGGTAGCGGGGGAGCAGATACGCAGTATTTT.